The 8 T cell receptor beta chains presented below share a single source sample, sequenced in a study of control samples from healthy donors and cancer patients. TCRdb's table, derived via immunoSEQ multiplex PCR, lists solely in-frame clones and lacks some. Among approximately 53,000 clones listed, under 95% were seen once. Material for sequencing was PBMCs. The receptor set was obtained from a man aged 25-45 years with colorectal cancer.

The gene calls are TRBV5-1 and TRBJ2-1; D remains ambiguous. The germline V gene encodes CDR1 SGHRS and CDR2 YFSETQ. V was shortened by 2 bases and J by 6 bases, with 9 bases between the two germline ends. This CDR3 region has 13 residues. CDR3 in DNA: TGCGCCAGCAGCTTACCCGGCGGCAATGAGCAGTTCTTC. It encodes CASSLPGGNEQFF.

The chain couples TRBV4-2 to TRBJ2-3, with 14 bases matching TRBD2. V was pared by 2 bases and J by 4 bases, with 2 bases of the junction left unmatched. The CDR3 sequence is 16 residues long. The germline V gene encodes CDR1 LGHNA and CDR2 YNFKEQ. This chain's CDR3 is CASSQMTSGGADTQYF. Here the CDR3 DNA reads TGTGCCAGCAGCCAAATGACTAGCGGGGGGGCAGATACGCAGTATTTT.

The chain uses TRBV6-6 and TRBJ1-1; D unresolved. Per germline, CDR1 MNHNY and CDR2 SVGAGI (reference sequence). The CDR3 has 15 amino acids. Trimming stripped 0 bases from V and 1 base from J, with 9 bases between. CDR3 protein: CASSYSYEGNTEAFF. The CDR3 nucleotides read TGTGCCAGCAGTTACTCTTATGAAGGGAACACTGAAGCTTTCTTT.

The V gene is TRBV3-1 (or the pseudogene TRBV3-2), the J gene TRBJ2-3; D might be TRBD1 or TRBD2, each matching 6 bases. With 6 bases removed from V and 6 bases from J, the gap between germline ends came to 19 bases. Germline loops: CDR1 LGHDT, CDR2 YNNKEL (reference sequence). This CDR3 comprises 15 residues. In DNA, the CDR3 is TGTGCCAGCAGTCCAAACGGGGGCCCCAGGGATACGCAGTATTTT. Amino acid sequence: CASSPNGGPRDTQYF.

The rearrangement joins TRBV25-1 to TRBJ2-5, with a weak D call TRBD2 (6 bases). The CDR3 is 14 amino acids. V lost 4 bases and J 3 bases, leaving 12 bases between the germline ends. Germline V gene data show CDR1 as MGHDK and CDR2 as SYGVNS. CDR3 sequence: CASSGGLIKETQYF. CDR3 bases: TGTGCCAGCAGTGGGGGACTGATTAAAGAGACCCAGTACTTC.

The chain couples TRBV6-5 to TRBJ2-2, with 8 bases matching TRBD2. V was clipped by 5 bases and J by 5 bases; unmatched bases: 7. This CDR3 contains 15 residues. Germline V gene data show CDR1 as MNHEY and CDR2 as SVGAGI. The CDR3 nucleotides are TGTGCCAGCAGTAGGACTAGCCTCAATACCGGGGAGCTGTTTTTT. It codes for CASSRTSLNTGELFF.

This chain uses TRBV19 with TRBJ1-2, with D tentatively TRBD1 (6 bases). V lost 5 bases and J lost 4, with 23 bases in between. The germline V gene has CDR1 LNHDA and CDR2 SQIVND (reference sequence). CDR3 size: 17 residues. The CDR3 region has the DNA TGTGCCAGTAGTCCGTCGGGGGGCAGGGGTAGAGGCTATGGCTACACCTTC. This codes for CASSPSGGRGRGYGYTF.

The chain employs TRBV7-9 and TRBJ2-2; 11 bases map to TRBD1. Germline V gene data show CDR1 as SEHNR and CDR2 as FQNEAQ (reference sequence). V lost 3 bases and J lost 6; bases outside the gene matches: 6. There are 16 residues in the CDR3. CDR3 in amino acids: CASSFGGQGAAGELFF. The CDR3 nucleotides are TGTGCCAGCAGCTTCGGCGGACAGGGGGCGGCCGGGGAGCTGTTTTTT.